Following are 15 T cell receptor beta chains from one sample sequenced in a study of technical replicates of blood from several donors. The assay was immunoSEQ multiplex PCR, and TCRdb's table has in-frame clones only and misses some. Of tens of thousands of clones listed, under 95% were seen once; the top ten hold approximately 0.28%. Sequences were obtained from T cells isolated from PBMCs. The receptors originated from a human donor in good health.

The rearrangement links TRBV28 to TRBJ2-7, with D unclear. The V end lost 3 bases, the J end lost 9 bases, and 12 bases lay between the germline ends. Germline assignment: CDR1 MDHEN and CDR2 SYDVKM. CDR3 size: 12 residues. CDR3 bases: TGTGCCAGCAGTTTCGGGTCGCTAGGGCAGTACTTC. Residues: CASSFGSLGQYF. Full variable domain (rest looked up from reference TRBV28 and TRBJ2-7): DVKVTQSSRYLVKRTGEKVFLECVQDMDHENMFWYRQDPGLGLRLIYFSYDVKMKEKGDIPEGYSVSREKKERFSLILESASTNQTSMYLCASSFGSLGQYFGPGTRLTVT.

The V call is TRBV7-9, the J call TRBJ1-2; TRBD1 aligns across 8 bases. V trimming: 4 bases; J trimming: 4 bases; junction bases outside the gene matches: 2. CDR3 length equals 13 residues. In germline, CDR1 is SEHNR, CDR2 FQNEAQ (reference sequence). CDR3 nucleotides: TGTGCCAGCAGCTACACAGGGGGCTATGGCTACACCTTC. This gives the protein CASSYTGGYGYTF.

The chain has TRBV2 and TRBJ2-1, with a tentative D call TRBD2 (6 bases). The germline gives CDR1 SNHLY, CDR2 FYNNEI. The CDR3 extends over 14 amino acids. The V and J ends lost 7 bases and 8 bases respectively, with 18 bases between them. The CDR3 nucleotides read TGTGCCAGCATCGGGACTCAAGGTATGCATGAGCAGTTCTTC. Translating gives CASIGTQGMHEQFF.

V is TRBV2 and J is TRBJ2-1; 8 nucleotides agree with TRBD2. The germline CDR1 and CDR2 sequences are SNHLY and FYNNEI. J gave up 2 bases and V 7 bases, and 4 bases lay outside the gene matches. This CDR3 region has 14 residues. CDR3 amino acids: CASKGLAAYNEQFF. The DNA for the CDR3 is TGTGCCAGCAAAGGACTAGCTGCCTACAATGAGCAGTTCTTC.

V and J are TRBV6-5 and TRBJ1-2; no reliable D call. Trimming removed 5 bases at V and 6 bases at J, with 13 bases between. From germline, CDR1 is MNHEY and CDR2 SVGAGI. CDR3 length: 13 residues. The CDR3 DNA is TGTGCCAGCAGTGAAGCCTGGTTGGATGGCTACACCTTC. It codes for CASSEAWLDGYTF.

This clone appeared a few times. V and J are TRBV2 and TRBJ1-1; D ambiguous. V lost 5 bases and J lost 8, with 15 bases in between. The germline CDR1 and CDR2 sequences are SNHLY and FYNNEI. This CDR3 region has 13 residues. CDR3 protein: CASSSLGGEEAFF. In DNA form, the CDR3 reads TGTGCCAGCAGTTCGCTTGGCGGTGAAGAAGCTTTCTTT.

The genes are TRBV9 and TRBJ2-1; 11 bases align to TRBD1. This CDR3 contains 16 residues. V dropped 4 bases and J dropped 2; count of bases not matched to a gene: 5. Germline CDR1 is SGDLS and CDR2 is YYNGEE. The CDR3: CASSFRDRGAYNEQFF. In nucleotides, the CDR3 is TGTGCCAGCAGCTTCCGGGACAGGGGGGCCTACAATGAGCAGTTCTTC.

This CDR3 is CASSSHRDYEQYF. Written as DNA, the CDR3 is TGTGCCAGCAGTTCTCACAGAGACTACGAGCAGTACTTC. The rearrangement joins TRBV6-5 to TRBJ2-7; D remains unclear. From germline, CDR1 is MNHEY and CDR2 SVGAGI. The CDR3 length is 13 residues. The ends were cut back, 4 bases at V and 3 bases at J, with 10 bases in the middle.

The genes are TRBV10-3 and TRBJ2-7; D not resolved. The germline CDR1 and CDR2 sequences are ENHRY and SYGVKD. The CDR3 loop spans 13 amino acids. V was clipped by 3 bases and J by 0 bases, with 6 bases between them. CDR3 nucleotides: TGTGCCATCAGTGATCAGGACTCCTACGAGCAGTACTTC. Its translation: CAISDQDSYEQYF.

The chain links TRBV6-4 to TRBJ2-5; 9 bases are a match to TRBD2. The CDR3 loop spans 20 amino acids. CDR1 MRHNA and CDR2 SNTAGT come from the germline V gene. V trimming: 0 bases; J trimming: 0 bases; junction bases outside the gene matches: 14. CDR3: CASSDSGEASGVLYQETQYF. The CDR3 nucleotides are TGTGCCAGCAGTGACTCAGGTGAGGCTAGCGGGGTCCTGTACCAAGAGACCCAGTACTTC.

The V and J genes are TRBV6-1 and TRBJ1-5; 7 bases fit TRBD1. The J segment lost 0 bases and the V segment lost 1 base, leaving 15 bases of the junction unmatched. The germline V gene has CDR1 MNHNS and CDR2 SASEGT. The CDR3 is 20 amino acids. The CDR3 is CASSEGLWLAGGSSNQPQHF. The CDR3 DNA follows: TGTGCCAGCAGTGAAGGCCTTTGGTTGGCAGGGGGATCTAGCAATCAGCCCCAGCATTTT.

The V call is TRBV9, the J call TRBJ1-2, with D maybe TRBD1 (5 bases). This CDR3 has 15 residues. Germline-derived CDR1 and CDR2 are SGDLS and YYNGEE. Trimming pared 0 bases from V and 4 bases from J, leaving 13 bases between. CDR3 sequence: CASSVEAGLLYGYTF. DNA for the CDR3: TGTGCCAGCAGCGTAGAGGCAGGGCTTCTCTATGGCTACACCTTC.

The gene calls are TRBV5-1 and TRBJ2-5; 9 nucleotides agree with TRBD2. The germline V gene encodes CDR1 SGHRS and CDR2 YFSETQ. The CDR3 spans 16 residues. V lost 0 bases and J lost 2; bases outside the gene matches: 5. CDR3 region: CASSLVGGRAQETQYF. The DNA for the CDR3 is TGCGCCAGCAGCTTGGTAGGCGGGAGGGCACAAGAGACCCAGTACTTC.

This chain joins TRBV30 and TRBJ1-1; D is unclear. Germline V lookup: CDR1 GTSNPN, CDR2 SVGIG (reference sequence). The CDR3 extends over 11 amino acids. V lost 1 base and J lost 5, with 5 bases in between. The CDR3 DNA reads as TGTGCCTGGAGTGCCCTTACTGAAGCTTTCTTT. This gives the protein CAWSALTEAFF. The variable domain in full, completed from reference TRBV30 and TRBJ1-1, reads SQTIHQWPATLVQPVGSPLSLECTVEGTSNPNLYWYRQAAGRGLQLLFYSVGIGQISSEVPQNLSASRPQDRQFILSSKKLLLSDSGFYLCAWSALTEAFFGQGTRLTVV.

V usage is TRBV2 and J usage is TRBJ1-1, with D possibly TRBD1 on 5 matching bases. Per the germline V gene, CDR1 is SNHLY and CDR2 is FYNNEI. This CDR3 is 11 amino acids long. Trimming shortened V by 7 bases and J by 14 bases, and 17 bases separated the two germline ends. The chain's CDR3 is CASKAAGEHFF. CDR3 coding DNA: TGTGCCAGCAAGGCCGCGGGGGAACACTTCTTT.